The 12 T cell receptor beta chains reported below all come from one sample, sequenced in a study of cytomegalovirus exposure and HLA in healthy donors (dated by TCRdb to 2016 to 2017). The library relied on the immunoSEQ multiplex PCR assay. For the multiplex PCR, a mixture combining 60 forward primers for TCR Vbeta segments and 13 reverse primers for TCR Jbeta segments was used. TCRdb limited this immuneACCESS table to in-frame rearrangements with V and J called. A share of clones is missing; checked studies link under half to unresolved V genes, and the rest is unexplained. The sample has about 200,000 clones on record, about three quarters of them singletons. The ten largest clones add up to 1.5% to 2% of the sample. The material sequenced was PBMCs. The receptors here all came from a man younger than 30 in good health and CMV-seronegative.

The chain uses TRBV4-3 and TRBJ1-2; D unresolved. The V gene lost 1 base and the J gene lost 9 bases, with 21 bases spanning the gap. Germline CDR1 is LGHNA and CDR2 is YSLEER. There are 16 residues in the CDR3. The CDR3 region has the DNA TGCGCCAGCAGCCAAGTCCAGGAGGCCCTTTTTAGCAGCTACACCTTC. This sequence encodes CASSQVQEALFSSYTF.

This chain joins TRBV15 and TRBJ2-5; D is possibly TRBD1 (5 bases). Germline CDR1 and CDR2: LNHNV and YYDKDF (reference sequence). The V end was cut by 0 bases, the J end by 2 bases, with 10 bases between. The CDR3 loop spans 15 amino acids. For the CDR3, the DNA is TGTGCCACCAGCAGAGAACAGGAACTACAAGAGACCCAGTACTTC. This translates into CATSREQELQETQYF.

The chain carries TRBV20-1 and TRBJ2-3; D is unresolved. The CDR3 sequence is 11 residues long. CDR1 DFQATT and CDR2 SNEGSKA come from the germline V gene (reference sequence). With 4 bases removed from V and 4 bases from J, the gap between germline ends came to 6 bases. Here the CDR3 reads CSANAADTQYF. The CDR3 region has the DNA TGCAGTGCTAATGCGGCAGATACGCAGTATTTT.

The chain is built from TRBV11-2 and TRBJ2-3; D is perhaps TRBD1 (6 bases). Germline V gives CDR1 SGHAT, CDR2 FQNNGV. The CDR3 has 14 amino acids. The ends were cut back, 2 bases at V and 8 bases at J, with 14 bases in the middle. CDR3 in amino acids: CASSLREGVGTQYF. DNA of the CDR3: TGTGCCAGCAGCTTACGAGAGGGGGTCGGTACGCAGTATTTT.

The rearrangement uses TRBV11-2 and TRBJ2-2; TRBD2 aligns across 7 bases. Looked up from germline, CDR1 is SGHAT and CDR2 is FQNNGV. The CDR3 contains 16 residues. Trimming took 0 bases from V and 4 from J; bases not matched to a gene: 5. CDR3 residues: CASSLETGGFTGELFF. In DNA form, the CDR3 reads TGTGCCAGCAGCTTAGAAACGGGAGGCTTCACCGGGGAGCTGTTTTTT.

On this clone: One junction end does not reproduce the germline sequence, and a read error may be involved. The V and J genes are TRBV7-9 and TRBJ1-1; no clear D. The CDR3 length is 11 residues. Looked up from germline, CDR1 is SEHNR and CDR2 is FQNEAQ (reference sequence). The DNA of the CDR3 is TGTGCCAGCAACTTAGGAGAGGAAGCTTTCTTT. Its translation is CASNLGEEAFF.

V is TRBV5-1 and J is TRBJ2-7; 9 bases line up with TRBD1. The germline V gene has CDR1 SGHRS and CDR2 YFSETQ. The CDR3 has 16 amino acids. With 0 bases clipped from V and 0 bases from J, the junction kept 4 bases outside the gene matches. The CDR3 here is CASSLARDRASYEQYF. CDR3 bases: TGCGCCAGCAGCTTGGCTCGGGACAGGGCCTCCTACGAGCAGTACTTC.

This clone was seen more than once but under ten times. The genes are TRBV5-8 and TRBJ2-5, with 9 bases identical to TRBD2. This CDR3 contains 15 residues. The germline gives CDR1 SGHTS, CDR2 YDEGEE. Losses at the gene ends were 1 base for V and 2 bases for J; bases not matched to a gene: 3. The CDR3: CASSLMAGGQETQYF. In DNA form, the CDR3 reads TGTGCCAGCAGCTTGATGGCGGGGGGGCAAGAGACCCAGTACTTC.

The chain uses TRBV7-9 and TRBJ2-5; a weak D match, TRBD2 (5 bases). CDR1 and CDR2 (germline): SEHNR, FQNEAQ (reference sequence). V was pared by 6 bases and J by 5 bases, with 16 bases between. The CDR3 consists of 14 residues. The CDR3 here is CASRARVREETQYF. The CDR3 nucleotides are TGTGCCAGCAGGGCTCGGGTGAGGGAGGAGACCCAGTACTTC.

This clone was seen just once. The V and J genes are TRBV25-1 and TRBJ2-6; 11 nucleotides line up with TRBD1. The CDR3 extends over 18 amino acids. Trimming took 3 bases from V and 4 from J; bases not matched to a gene: 8. Looked up from germline, CDR1 is MGHDK and CDR2 is SYGVNS. The CDR3 loop reads CASSDQGTGGPGANVLTF. CDR3 nucleotides: TGTGCCAGCAGTGACCAAGGGACAGGGGGTCCCGGGGCCAACGTCCTGACTTTC.

The J gene is TRBJ1-1, the V gene TRBV2; D might be TRBD1 (6 bases). The ends were cut back, 4 bases at V and 1 base at J, with 10 bases in the middle. CDR1 is SNHLY and CDR2 is FYNNEI in the germline V gene. This CDR3 spans 14 amino acids. CDR3 protein: CASSADRPNTEAFF. Written as DNA, the CDR3 is TGTGCCAGCAGTGCCGACAGGCCGAACACTGAAGCTTTCTTT.

The genes are TRBV2 and TRBJ2-5; TRBD1 aligns across 8 bases. Germline CDR1 is SNHLY and CDR2 is FYNNEI. The CDR3 extends over 14 amino acids. V lost 4 bases, J lost 4 bases, and 5 bases stayed unmatched. The CDR3 sequence is CASSAAQGAETQYF. CDR3 bases: TGTGCCAGCAGTGCGGCCCAGGGGGCAGAGACCCAGTACTTC.